This T cell receptor beta chain was identified in a study of shared clonotypes between healthy human individuals. General study results and limits: Shared clonotypes across all four donors exceeded non-shared ones in generation probability.

For each subset, genomic DNA was distributed in equal portions over several immunoSEQ plates. The protocol was immunoSEQ multiplex PCR, while the TCRdb copy is restricted to in-frame clones and leaves out a portion. The sample holds about 2 million clones, less than 95% seen once. Positive CCR7 selection of CD45RO-negative cells yielded the naive CD8 cells, and terminally differentiated effector memory CD45RA+ cells were excluded. V lost 1 base and J lost 1; bases outside the gene matches: 8. Germline loops: CDR1 MDHEN, CDR2 SYDVKM. This CDR3 has 18 amino acids. In the case of this clone: No antigen is known for it.

The sequencing input was naive CD8+ T cells sorted from blood. This clonotype was sampled from a man younger than 30 in good health. The chain joins TRBV28 to TRBJ2-4; 9 nucleotides match TRBD1. The CDR3 nucleotides are TGTGCCAGCAGTTTATTTACAGGGGGCGGCGGGGCCAAAAACATTCAGTACTTC. This gives the protein CASSLFTGGGGAKNIQYF.